This T cell receptor beta chain was documented in a study of blood T cell repertoires in COVID-19. Study as a whole: From the United States, Italy and Spain came samples of acute and convalescent COVID-19. PBMCs, B-cell-depleted T cells, or T cells were the source of the cDNA or gDNA that made up the material.

The V gene's germline CDR1 is MNHEY and CDR2 SMNVEV (reference sequence). With V trimmed by 5 bases and J by 5 bases, 11 bases remained unmatched. CDR3 size: 15 residues. Clones were sequenced by immunoSEQ multiplex PCR, and TCRdb holds only the in-frame ones, with some missing. The sample records over 200,000 clones, 80% to 85% being singletons. The sequence derives from a woman aged 80 or older with active or convalescent COVID-19. Sample: peripheral blood. The J gene is TRBJ2-5, the V gene TRBV27; the match to TRBD1 covers 7 bases. CDR3 residues: CASSPTGPPGETQYF. CDR3 DNA: TGTGCCAGCAGTCCGACAGGGCCCCCCGGGGAGACCCAGTACTTC.